The 5 T cell receptor beta chains reported below all come from one sample, sequenced in a study of control samples from healthy donors and cancer patients. Sequencing was performed with immunoSEQ multiplex PCR; in TCRdb, only in-frame clones are kept and a portion is missing. The listing records approximately 190,000 clones. Sequenced sample: blood. These receptors originate from a woman between 25 and 40 years old in good health.

The chain uses TRBV28 and TRBJ2-5; D assignment may be TRBD1 or TRBD2 (6 bases each). Looked up from germline, CDR1 is MDHEN and CDR2 is SYDVKM. V was clipped by 6 bases and J by 3 bases, with 17 bases between them. The CDR3 sequence is 15 residues long. DNA for the CDR3: TGTGCCAGCAGCTATCCTCGGAGGGGGAAAGAGACCCAGTACTTC. Residues: CASSYPRRGKETQYF.

This rearrangement joins TRBV20-1 to TRBJ2-1, with D perhaps assigned TRBD1 or TRBD2 (5 bases each). The V and J ends lost 3 bases and 3 bases respectively, with 12 bases between them. Germline CDR1 is DFQATT and CDR2 is SNEGSKA (reference sequence). This CDR3 spans 14 amino acids. The CDR3 reads CSASSGALYNEQFF. The CDR3 nucleotides are TGCAGTGCTAGTTCCGGGGCCCTCTACAATGAGCAGTTCTTC.

This chain links TRBV4-1 with TRBJ1-4, with D perhaps matching TRBD1 (5 bases). This CDR3 has 15 residues. Germline V gene data show CDR1 as MGHRA and CDR2 as YSYEKL. Between the trimmed V and J ends, which lost 5 bases and 3 bases, there was a span of 13 bases. CDR3 DNA: TGCGCCAGCAGCACCACAGGAACTTCTAATGAAAAACTGTTTTTT. It codes for CASSTTGTSNEKLFF.

The V gene is TRBV4-1, the J gene TRBJ1-3; D is possibly TRBD1 (6 bases). Trimming removed 0 bases at V and 6 bases at J, with 12 bases between. Germline V gene sequence: CDR1 MGHRA, CDR2 YSYEKL. This CDR3 has 15 residues. In DNA form, the CDR3 reads TGCGCCAGCAGCCAAGATAACAGGGTCCAAAACACCATATATTTT. Its protein product is CASSQDNRVQNTIYF.

This sequence joins TRBV5-1 and TRBJ1-1, with D perhaps TRBD1 (5 bases). Germline CDR1 reads SGHRS; CDR2 reads YFSETQ. V lost 0 bases and J lost 1, with 7 bases in between. This CDR3 region has 14 residues. CDR3 nucleotides: TGCGCCAGCAGCTTGGGAGGGGAGAACACTGAAGCTTTCTTT. Translating gives CASSLGGENTEAFF.